There are a few counts of the clone carrying this T cell receptor (beta chain). Antigen specificity is unknown. With V trimmed by 7 bases and J by 3 bases, 6 bases remained unmatched. The CDR3 spans 14 residues. The data belong to a study of response to subunit inactivated influenza vaccine. Findings and caveats of the study: The study's authors posited that every seasonal influenza vaccination enlists few new T cells.

TCRdb reprocessed the RT-PCR reads with MiXCR, giving one entry per CDR3 protein. The data show approximately 680,000 distinct CDR3 sequences, approximately 15% seen once. The clonotype originates from a man aged 50-59 years who received an inactivated influenza vaccine. The sequencing used PBMCs from blood, collected less than 13 days after vaccination. This chain links TRBV12-3 or TRBV12-4 with TRBJ1-2, with 9 bases fitting TRBD1. CDR3 loop: CASIRTGDYYGYTF. CDR3 in DNA: TGTGCCAGCATTAGGACAGGGGATTACTATGGCTACACCTTC.